These T cell receptor beta chains were read from a single sample in a study of response to subunit inactivated influenza vaccine. TCRdb independently ran MiXCR on the RT-PCR reads; one entry per CDR3 protein. The sample lists 450,000 to 600,000 distinct CDR3 sequences; approximately 6.9% were seen once. The sample consisted of PBMCs from blood, taken around 25 months after vaccination. The receptors originated from a man aged 50 to 75 who received an inactivated influenza vaccine. Both conserved end residues are part of each CDR3.

V,CDR3
TRBV15,CATSRAQGVQETQYF
TRBV16,CASSQDGRDDNEQFF
TRBV6-1,CASSTHLALGETQYF
TRBV3-1,CASSKERPGLSLYF
TRBV20-1,CSAGTMNTGELFF
TRBV10-2,CASRKAGGYQETQYF
TRBV3-1,CASSPTGTDSGNTIYF
TRBV3-1,CASSRTPPIAGGSYEQYF
TRBV9,CASSRGQLRNQPQHF
TRBV5-1,CASSPTGTTSSYNEQFF
TRBV3-1,CASSQEWSSDTQYF
TRBV12-3/TRBV12-4,CASSPGGGVTDTEYF
TRBV20-1,CSAPGYGNEQFF
TRBV7-8,CASSFGTASGSYNEQFF
TRBV3-1,CASSPGLVGYEQYF
TRBV7-6,CASSLGGGTVEQYF
TRBV5-1,CASSPDGTGNSGANVLTF
TRBV7-9,CASSLATKELFF
TRBV12-3/TRBV12-4,CASSWDRNYEQYF
TRBV4-2,CASSLGTVTNYGYTF
TRBV2,CASSDWQGAQDEQYF
TRBV7-2,CASSLEQGATFPAFF
TRBV20-1,CSARLPPYEQYF
TRBV20-1,CSARDVSRTGPYEQYF
TRBV14,CASSKYSTDTQYF
TRBV28,CASSFTGTSFDNEQYF
TRBV5-5,CASRRTSGGTQETQYF
TRBV10-1,CASSRQFTDTQYF
TRBV3-1,CASSQNIAATYEQYF
TRBV10-3,CAIREWGLAGQQFF
TRBV9,CASSVGGSSSYNEQFF
TRBV12-3/TRBV12-4,CASSLQDNQPQHF
TRBV28,CASSGGRGGANVLTF
TRBV6-1,CASRSPGGGYGYTF
TRBV7-2,CASSFMTSGINEQFF
TRBV15,CATSGQGVTDTQYF
TRBV20-1,CSASGAGGPAHEQFF
TRBV29-1,CSVGTGKNGYTF
TRBV12-3/TRBV12-4,CASTPRQVENTDTQYF
TRBV6-5,CASRLGRISGNTIYF
TRBV7-9,CASSPTGFDAGYTF